Presented here are 5 T cell receptor beta chains from one specimen sequenced in a study of early T cells in non-severe SARS-CoV-2 infection. TCRdb re-called the 5' RACE reads with MiXCR, one entry per CDR3 protein. This table holds roughly 26,000 distinct CDR3 sequences, 4% to 6% found once. The material sequenced was whole blood. Receptors were obtained from an adult who was a healthcare worker with PCR-confirmed SARS-CoV-2 infection or an uninfected control (not recorded which).

Ten or more counts support this clonotype. The genes are TRBV2 and TRBJ2-5; the match to TRBD1 covers 8 bases. Germline V gives CDR1 SNHLY, CDR2 FYNNEI. Trimming removed 8 bases from V and 5 bases from J; junction bases left unmatched: 10. The length of the CDR3 is 14 residues. Here the CDR3 reads CASRPAGGGETQYF. Here the CDR3 DNA reads TGTGCCAGCCGTCCGGCAGGGGGCGGGGAGACCCAGTACTTC.

Ten or more counts support this clonotype. The chain has TRBV6-4 and TRBJ2-1; D is perhaps TRBD2 (5 bases). The V gene lost 3 bases and the J gene lost 0 bases, with 9 bases spanning the gap. The CDR3 contains 15 residues. Germline V gene lookup returns CDR1 MRHNA and CDR2 SNTAGT. As DNA, the CDR3 is TGTGCCAGCAGTGATTCCGGACTCTCCTACAATGAGCAGTTCTTC. Amino acids: CASSDSGLSYNEQFF.

This clonotype appeared a few times. The chain has TRBV7-9 and TRBJ1-5, with 11 bases aligning to TRBD1. Germline CDR1 SEHNR, CDR2 FQNEAQ (reference sequence). V was pared by 5 bases and J by 0 bases, with 3 bases of the junction left unmatched. This CDR3 has 16 amino acids. The CDR3 spells CASSPGTGGSNQPQHF. The DNA for the CDR3 is TGTGCCAGCAGCCCCGGGACAGGGGGTAGCAATCAGCCCCAGCATTTT.

The chain recombines TRBV13 with TRBJ1-6; TRBD1 matches at 9 bases. There are 15 residues in the CDR3. Germline lookup yields CDR1 PRHDT and CDR2 FYEKMQ (reference sequence). Losses at the gene ends were 5 bases for V and 5 bases for J; bases not matched to a gene: 4. The CDR3 reads CASSHGTGHNSPLHF. In DNA, the CDR3 is TGTGCCAGCAGCCACGGGACAGGGCATAATTCACCCCTCCACTTT.

This clonotype was detected ten times or more. V and J are TRBV12-3 or TRBV12-4 and TRBJ1-1; a weak D match, TRBD1 (6 bases). CDR3 length equals 14 residues. The V end was cut by 5 bases, the J end by 2 bases, with 12 bases between. The chain's CDR3 is CASSRGGVNTEAFF. Written as DNA, the CDR3 is TGTGCCAGCAGTAGAGGGGGGGTCAACACTGAAGCTTTCTTT.